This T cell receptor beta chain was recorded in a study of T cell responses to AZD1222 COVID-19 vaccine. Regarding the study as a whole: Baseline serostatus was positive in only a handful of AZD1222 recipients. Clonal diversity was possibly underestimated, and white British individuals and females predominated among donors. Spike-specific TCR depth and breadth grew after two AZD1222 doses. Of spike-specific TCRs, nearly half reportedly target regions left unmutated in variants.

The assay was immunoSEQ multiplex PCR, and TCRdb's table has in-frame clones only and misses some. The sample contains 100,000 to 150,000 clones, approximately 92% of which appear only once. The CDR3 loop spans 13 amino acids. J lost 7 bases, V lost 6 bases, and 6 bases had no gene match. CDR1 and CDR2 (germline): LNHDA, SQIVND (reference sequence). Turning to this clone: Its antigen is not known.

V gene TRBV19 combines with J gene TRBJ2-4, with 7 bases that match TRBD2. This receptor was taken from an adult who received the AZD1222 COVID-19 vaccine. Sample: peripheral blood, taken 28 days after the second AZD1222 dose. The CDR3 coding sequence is TGTGCCAGTAGATGGGGAGGGGCGAACATTCAGTACTTC. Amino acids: CASRWGGANIQYF.